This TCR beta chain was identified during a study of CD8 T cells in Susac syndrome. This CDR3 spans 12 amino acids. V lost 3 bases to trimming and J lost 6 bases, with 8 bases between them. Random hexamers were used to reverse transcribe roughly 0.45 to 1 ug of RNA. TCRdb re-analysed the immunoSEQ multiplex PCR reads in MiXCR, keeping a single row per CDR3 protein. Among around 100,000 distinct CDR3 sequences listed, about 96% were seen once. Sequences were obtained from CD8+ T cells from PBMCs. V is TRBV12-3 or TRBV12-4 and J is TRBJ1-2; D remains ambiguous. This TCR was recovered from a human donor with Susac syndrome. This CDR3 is CASSFMGDGYTF. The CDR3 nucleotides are TGTGCCAGCAGTTTCATGGGAGATGGCTACACCTTC.